The 30 T cell receptor beta chains in this list originate from one sample, sequenced in a study of cytomegalovirus exposure and HLA in healthy donors (dated by TCRdb to about 2017). The method behind the library was the immunoSEQ multiplex PCR assay. The immuneACCESS repertoire file appears here via TCRdb, limited to in-frame rearrangements. These files lack a portion of the clones; in checked studies, under half of the deficit traces to unresolved V genes, and the cause of the others is not known. The sample table records 150,000 to 170,000 clones; about 86% of these occur just once. The biggest ten clones account for 2.1% of the sample. Sample: PBMCs. Every receptor here comes from a human donor in good health.

This chain links TRBV2 with TRBJ2-7; TRBD1 is a possible D gene (6 bases). The CDR3 is 15 residues long. In germline, CDR1 is SNHLY, CDR2 FYNNEI. Deletions cut 3 bases from V and 2 bases from J, with 14 bases between. The CDR3 DNA reads TGTGCCAGCAGTGAGGGCAGGGGCTATACCTACGAGCAGTACTTC. This translates into CASSEGRGYTYEQYF.

V usage is TRBV11-3 and J usage is TRBJ2-3; TRBD2 matches 9 bases. Trimming removed 4 bases from V and 4 bases from J; junction bases left unmatched: 9. Germline-derived CDR1 and CDR2 are SGHNT and YENEEA. CDR3 length: 16 residues. In DNA, the CDR3 is TGTGCCAGCAGCTCGACGGGACTAGCCGGCTCAGATACGCAGTATTTT. Its protein is CASSSTGLAGSDTQYF. The whole variable domain, filled in from reference TRBV11-3 and TRBJ2-3, reads EAGVVQSPRYKIIEKKQPVAFWCNPISGHNTLYWYLQNLGQGPELLIRYENEEAVDDSQLPKDRFSAERLKGVDSTLKIQPAELGDSAVYLCASSSTGLAGSDTQYFGPGTRLTVL.

V usage is TRBV7-9 and J usage is TRBJ2-7, with TRBD1 matching over 9 bases. Per the germline V gene, CDR1 is SEHNR and CDR2 is FQNEAQ (reference sequence). The junction had 11 bases not matched to a gene; V was cut back by 6 bases and J by 5 bases. The length of the CDR3 is 15 residues. The CDR3 nucleotides are TGTGCCAGCAGTTCTACGGGACAGGGAGTCAACGAGCAGTACTTC. Encoded protein: CASSSTGQGVNEQYF.

This rearrangement joins TRBV27 to TRBJ2-1, with 10 nucleotides matching TRBD2. From germline, CDR1 is MNHEY and CDR2 SMNVEV (reference sequence). The CDR3 covers 18 residues. V dropped 3 bases and J dropped 1; count of bases not matched to a gene: 9. As DNA, the CDR3 is TGTGCCAGCAGTTTCGACGAAAGTAGCGGGAGGTCCTACAATGAGCAGTTCTTC. Protein sequence: CASSFDESSGRSYNEQFF.

The V and J genes are TRBV7-2 and TRBJ1-2; D perhaps matches TRBD1 (6 bases). Germline V gene data show CDR1 as SGHTA and CDR2 as FQGNSA. Trimming took 5 bases from V and 4 from J, leaving 17 bases between them. The CDR3 loop spans 15 amino acids. The CDR3 spells CASSDRPGTLYGYTF. DNA of the CDR3: TGTGCCAGCAGCGATAGACCCGGGACACTCTATGGCTACACCTTC.

The chain links TRBV28 to TRBJ2-3; TRBD1 matches at 7 bases. Germline CDR1 is MDHEN and CDR2 is SYDVKM. The CDR3 extends over 14 amino acids. V lost 6 bases and J lost 0; bases outside the gene matches: 3. CDR3 bases: TGTGCCAGCAGGACAGGGTCTAGCACAGATACGCAGTATTTT. Amino acids: CASRTGSSTDTQYF.

The rearrangement uses TRBV7-9 and TRBJ2-7; TRBD1 might be the D (6 bases). The CDR3 has 15 residues. Germline V lookup: CDR1 SEHNR, CDR2 FQNEAQ (reference sequence). V was pared by 2 bases and J by 3 bases, with 14 bases between. The CDR3 is CASSLSDRPNYEQYF. CDR3 DNA: TGTGCCAGCAGCTTAAGCGACAGGCCCAACTACGAGCAGTACTTC.

This clone came up a few times. The genes are TRBV28 and TRBJ2-7; TRBD1 might be the D (6 bases). V was trimmed by 4 bases and J by 9 bases, leaving 19 bases between them. The CDR3 length is 14 residues. The germline CDR1 and CDR2 sequences are MDHEN and SYDVKM. The CDR3 coding sequence is TGTGCCAGCAGTTCACCAGGGGCCCCTGAGGGGCAGTACTTC. Its protein product is CASSSPGAPEGQYF.

This chain uses TRBV4-2 with TRBJ1-1, with D maybe TRBD1 (5 bases). The germline CDR1 and CDR2 sequences are LGHNA and YNFKEQ. The CDR3 length is 12 residues. V was cut by 0 bases and J by 12 bases, with 11 bases left in between. The CDR3 DNA reads TGTGCCAGCAGCCAAGATTCAGGGAGGTCTTTCTTT. Its translation: CASSQDSGRSFF.

This clone was seen repeatedly, ten times or more. This chain joins TRBV7-2 and TRBJ1-2, with 10 bases aligning to TRBD1. After removal of 1 base from V and 7 bases from J, the junction contained 6 bases not matched to a gene. The CDR3 is 15 amino acids. Germline V gene lookup returns CDR1 SGHTA and CDR2 FQGNSA. The CDR3 reads CASSLDSGTGAGYTF. CDR3 in DNA: TGTGCCAGCAGCTTAGACTCCGGGACAGGGGCTGGCTACACCTTC.

J is TRBJ2-3 and V is TRBV5-6; D gene ambiguous. The germline V and J ends were trimmed by 2 bases and 0 bases, with 10 bases remaining between them. This CDR3 region has 15 residues. Germline V gene data show CDR1 as SGHDT and CDR2 as YYEEEE. CDR3 nucleotide sequence: TGTGCCAGCAGCTTACTTCAAGTTAGCACAGATACGCAGTATTTT. This gives the protein CASSLLQVSTDTQYF.

The J gene is TRBJ1-2, the V gene TRBV9; tentative D call: TRBD1 (5 bases). With 8 bases removed from V and 4 bases from J, the gap between germline ends came to 27 bases. The CDR3 extends over 17 amino acids. The germline gives CDR1 SGDLS, CDR2 YYNGEE. This CDR3 is CASTREAGQDPTYGYTF. CDR3 bases: TGTGCCAGTACCAGGGAGGCGGGCCAGGATCCGACCTATGGCTACACCTTC.

The V call is TRBV29-1, the J call TRBJ1-4; 10 bases match TRBD1. CDR1 and CDR2 (germline): SQVTM, ANQGSEA. The J segment lost 6 bases and the V segment lost 5 bases, leaving 3 bases of the junction unmatched. The CDR3 is 13 amino acids. The CDR3 region has the DNA TGCAGCGTTAAGGACAGGGGGGATGAAAAACTGTTTTTT. Encoded protein: CSVKDRGDEKLFF.

J is TRBJ1-4 and V is TRBV5-1; the match to TRBD1 covers 9 bases. The CDR3 loop spans 14 amino acids. Germline assignment: CDR1 SGHRS and CDR2 YFSETQ. The junction had 1 base not matched to a gene; V was cut back by 0 bases and J by 7 bases. The CDR3 here is CASSLVDRGEKLFF. CDR3 nucleotides: TGCGCCAGCAGCTTGGTGGACAGGGGTGAAAAACTGTTTTTT.

CDR3 sequence: CASSIGTVYEQYF. DNA for the CDR3: TGTGCCAGTAGTATCGGGACAGTCTACGAGCAGTACTTC. This sequence joins TRBV19 and TRBJ2-7; TRBD1 aligns across 7 bases. CDR1 is LNHDA and CDR2 is SQIVND in the germline V gene (reference sequence). With 3 bases clipped from V and 3 bases from J, the junction kept 2 bases outside the gene matches. This CDR3 is built from 13 residues.

DNA for the CDR3: TGTGCCACCAGCAGAGATAGGAGCAGGGGGGTCAATCAGCCCCAGCATTTT. Translated, it gives CATSRDRSRGVNQPQHF. This chain uses TRBV15 with TRBJ1-5, with TRBD1 identical over 7 bases. The CDR3 length is 17 residues. J was trimmed by 3 bases and V by 0 bases; bases with no gene match: 8. Germline V gene lookup returns CDR1 LNHNV and CDR2 YYDKDF (reference sequence).

The V call is TRBV5-1, the J call TRBJ1-2; D uncertain. The CDR3 is 16 residues long. Germline CDR1 SGHRS, CDR2 YFSETQ. V was trimmed by 2 bases and J by 4 bases, leaving 18 bases between them. CDR3 amino acids: CASSFFLLGSAYGYTF. The CDR3 DNA reads as TGCGCCAGCAGCTTTTTCTTGCTGGGCAGTGCCTATGGCTACACCTTC.

This chain connects TRBV7-9 to TRBJ2-1; D is possibly TRBD2 (6 bases). Trimming cost V 4 bases and J 5 bases, with 21 bases left between them. The CDR3 runs 17 residues. Germline V gene sequence: CDR1 SEHNR, CDR2 FQNEAQ (reference sequence). The CDR3 DNA reads TGTGCCAGCAGCTACCCCCCTAGCGCGATCCTTAACAATGAGCAGTTCTTC. Translating it yields CASSYPPSAILNNEQFF.

The chain carries TRBV6-6 and TRBJ2-6; 8 nucleotides agree with TRBD1. This CDR3 region has 16 residues. V dropped 9 bases and J dropped 0; count of bases not matched to a gene: 7. CDR1 MNHNY and CDR2 SVGAGI come from the germline V gene (reference sequence). DNA for the CDR3: TGTGCCAGTCAAACCGGGACAGGCTCTGGGGCCAACGTCCTGACTTTC. It codes for CASQTGTGSGANVLTF.

The chain carries TRBV28 and TRBJ1-2; 8 nucleotides agree with TRBD1. The CDR3 is made up of 15 amino acids. Germline V gene lookup returns CDR1 MDHEN and CDR2 SYDVKM. The junction had 9 bases not matched to a gene; V was cut back by 6 bases and J by 3 bases. The CDR3 coding sequence is TGTGCCAGCAGACCAGCAGGGGGCGCTTACTATGGCTACACCTTC. Its translation is CASRPAGGAYYGYTF.

The chain combines TRBV10-2 with TRBJ1-2, with D tentatively TRBD1 (5 bases). Trimming took 6 bases from V and 5 from J, leaving 13 bases between them. CDR3 length equals 13 residues. CDR1 and CDR2 from the germline V gene are WSHSY and SAAADI. This chain's CDR3 is CASRDTSKYGYTF. For the CDR3, the DNA is TGCGCCAGCAGGGACACGTCAAAATATGGCTACACCTTC.

This clone has only one observation. J is TRBJ1-3 and V is TRBV6-1; D gene uncertain. Trimming left V 1 base short and J 5 bases short, with 12 bases between. The length of the CDR3 is 15 residues. Germline V gene sequence: CDR1 MNHNS, CDR2 SASEGT. This chain's CDR3 is CASSEGRSRRNTIYF. Written as DNA, the CDR3 is TGTGCCAGCAGTGAAGGACGGAGCCGAAGAAACACCATATATTTT.

The chain is built from TRBV9 and TRBJ1-4, with 7 bases matching TRBD1. The CDR3 is 14 residues long. V shed 2 bases, J shed 6 bases, and the junction held 4 bases outside the gene matches. CDR1 is SGDLS, CDR2 YYNGEE, per germline. The CDR3 sequence: CASSVRDSYEKLFF. The CDR3 DNA follows: TGTGCCAGCAGCGTCCGGGACAGCTATGAAAAACTGTTTTTT.

The chain combines TRBV13 with TRBJ2-7; 8 bases are a match to TRBD1. Trimming cost V 5 bases and J 2 bases; bases outside gene matches: 5. Germline V gene sequence: CDR1 PRHDT, CDR2 FYEKMQ (reference sequence). The CDR3 consists of 14 residues. The CDR3 reads CASSLSGGPYEQYF. The CDR3 DNA follows: TGTGCCAGCAGCCTATCAGGGGGCCCCTACGAGCAGTACTTC.

This clone has only one observation. This chain connects TRBV6-5 to TRBJ1-1; TRBD1 matches 9 bases. The length of the CDR3 is 12 residues. Trimming cost V 10 bases and J 10 bases; bases outside gene matches: 10. Germline CDR1 reads MNHEY; CDR2 reads SVGAGI. CDR3 amino acids: CATSLGQGRAFF. The DNA for the CDR3 is TGTGCCACTTCTTTGGGACAGGGTCGAGCTTTCTTT.

The chain employs TRBV6-6 and TRBJ1-2; unclear D gene. Trimming removed 6 bases at V and 5 bases at J, with 13 bases between. Germline V gene sequence: CDR1 MNHNY, CDR2 SVGAGI (reference sequence). This CDR3 contains 13 residues. CDR3 protein: CASSETASYGYTF. In DNA form, the CDR3 reads TGTGCCAGCAGCGAAACAGCCTCATATGGCTACACCTTC.

This clone has more than one count but fewer than ten. V usage is TRBV29-1 and J usage is TRBJ1-1; possibly TRBD1 for D (5 bases). V gave up 2 bases and J gave up 0 bases, with 7 bases separating them. The CDR3 length is 13 residues. Germline-derived CDR1 and CDR2 are SQVTM and ANQGSEA. CDR3 protein: CSVERGLNTEAFF. The CDR3 DNA is TGCAGCGTTGAAAGGGGCCTGAACACTGAAGCTTTCTTT.

The genes are TRBV4-3 and TRBJ2-4; tentatively, D is TRBD2 (5 bases). CDR3 size: 14 residues. V lost 0 bases and J lost 5, with 8 bases in between. The germline V gene encodes CDR1 LGHNA and CDR2 YSLEER. CDR3 loop: CASSQDNGENIQYF. The CDR3 nucleotides read TGCGCCAGCAGCCAAGATAACGGGGAAAACATTCAGTACTTC.

V usage is TRBV10-3 and J usage is TRBJ2-7, with 8 bases matching TRBD2. Germline-derived CDR1 and CDR2 are ENHRY and SYGVKD. This CDR3 is 14 amino acids long. The V and J ends lost 4 bases and 3 bases, in that order; junction bases with no gene match: 5. In DNA form, the CDR3 reads TGTGCCATCAGTGGGAGCGGGAGATTCTACGAGCAGTACTTC. This sequence encodes CAISGSGRFYEQYF.

V gene TRBV7-2 combines with J gene TRBJ2-3; D remains ambiguous. The germline V and J ends were trimmed by 6 bases and 2 bases, with 15 bases remaining between them. CDR1 is SGHTA and CDR2 is FQGNSA in the germline V gene. This CDR3 contains 15 residues. The CDR3 loop is CASSRELSPTDTQYF. In DNA form, the CDR3 reads TGTGCCAGCAGTCGTGAGCTATCTCCCACAGATACGCAGTATTTT. Based on the CDR3 plus reference TRBV7-2 and TRBJ2-3, the full variable domain is GAGVSQSPSNKVTEKGKDVELRCDPISGHTALYWYRQSLGQGLEFLIYFQGNSAPDKSGLPSDRFSAERTGGSVSTLTIQRTQQEDSAVYLCASSRELSPTDTQYFGPGTRLTVL.